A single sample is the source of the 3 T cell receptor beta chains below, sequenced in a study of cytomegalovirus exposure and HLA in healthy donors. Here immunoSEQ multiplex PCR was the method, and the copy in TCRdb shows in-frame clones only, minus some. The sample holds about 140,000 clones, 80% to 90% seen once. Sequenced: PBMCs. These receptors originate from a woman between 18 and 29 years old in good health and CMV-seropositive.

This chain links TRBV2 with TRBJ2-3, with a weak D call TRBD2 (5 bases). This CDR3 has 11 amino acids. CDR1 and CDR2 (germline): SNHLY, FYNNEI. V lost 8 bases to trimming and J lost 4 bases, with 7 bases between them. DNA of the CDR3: TGTGCCAGCCTGAGGGCAGATACGCAGTATTTT. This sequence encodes CASLRADTQYF.

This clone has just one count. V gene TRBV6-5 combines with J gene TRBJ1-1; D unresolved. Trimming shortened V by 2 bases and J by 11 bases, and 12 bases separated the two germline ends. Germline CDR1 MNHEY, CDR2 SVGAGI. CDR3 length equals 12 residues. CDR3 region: CASSYPGREAFF. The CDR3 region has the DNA TGTGCCAGCAGTTACCCCGGGAGGGAGGCTTTCTTT.

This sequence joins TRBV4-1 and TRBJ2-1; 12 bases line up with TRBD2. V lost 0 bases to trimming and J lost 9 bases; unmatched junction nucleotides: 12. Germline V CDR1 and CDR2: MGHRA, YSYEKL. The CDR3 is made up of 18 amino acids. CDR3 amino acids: CASSQEATSGSGVGEQFF. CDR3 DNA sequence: TGCGCCAGCAGCCAAGAAGCGACTAGCGGGAGTGGCGTAGGTGAGCAGTTCTTC.